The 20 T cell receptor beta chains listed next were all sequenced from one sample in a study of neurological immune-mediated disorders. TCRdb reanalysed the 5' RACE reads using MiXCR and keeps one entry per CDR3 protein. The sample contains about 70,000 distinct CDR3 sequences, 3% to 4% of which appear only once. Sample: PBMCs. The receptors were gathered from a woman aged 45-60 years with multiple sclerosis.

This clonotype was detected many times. The DNA for the CDR3 is TGTGCCAGCAGCTTGACAGGCCCCGCGAACACCGGGGAGCTGTTTTTT. Protein sequence: CASSLTGPANTGELFF. This rearrangement joins TRBV7-7 to TRBJ2-2; possibly TRBD1 for D (6 bases). V lost 3 bases to trimming and J lost 0 bases, with 11 bases between them. The CDR3 sequence is 16 residues long. CDR1 SSHAT and CDR2 FNYEAQ come from the germline V gene (reference sequence).

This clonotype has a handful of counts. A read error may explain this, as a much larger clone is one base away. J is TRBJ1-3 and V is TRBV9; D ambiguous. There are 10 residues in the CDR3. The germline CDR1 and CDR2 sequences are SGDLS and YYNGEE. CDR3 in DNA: TGTGCCAGCTCCGGAAAAACCATATATTTT. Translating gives CASSGKTIYF.

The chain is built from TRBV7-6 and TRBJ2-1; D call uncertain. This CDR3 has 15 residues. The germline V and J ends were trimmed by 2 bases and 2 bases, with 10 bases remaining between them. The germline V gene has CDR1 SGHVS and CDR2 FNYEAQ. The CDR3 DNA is TGTGCCAGCAGCTTAAGAATAGGGACCTACAATGAGCAGTTCTTC. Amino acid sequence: CASSLRIGTYNEQFF.

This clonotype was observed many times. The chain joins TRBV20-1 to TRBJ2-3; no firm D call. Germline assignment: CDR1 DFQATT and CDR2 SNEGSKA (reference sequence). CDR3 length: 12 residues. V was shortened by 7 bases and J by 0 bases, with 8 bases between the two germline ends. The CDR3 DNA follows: TGCAGTGTGGCACCTAGCACAGATACGCAGTATTTT. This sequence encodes CSVAPSTDTQYF.

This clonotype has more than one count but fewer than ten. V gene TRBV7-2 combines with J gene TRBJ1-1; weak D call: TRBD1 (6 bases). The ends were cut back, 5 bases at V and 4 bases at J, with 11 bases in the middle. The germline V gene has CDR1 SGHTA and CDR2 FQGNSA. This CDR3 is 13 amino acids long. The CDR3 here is CASSQQGGTEAFF. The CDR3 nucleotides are TGTGCCAGCAGCCAACAAGGGGGCACTGAAGCTTTCTTT.

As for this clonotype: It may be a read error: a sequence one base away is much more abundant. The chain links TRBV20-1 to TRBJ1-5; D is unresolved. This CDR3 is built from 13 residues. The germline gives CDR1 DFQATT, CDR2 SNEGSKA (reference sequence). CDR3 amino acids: CSAHNRQTQHQHF. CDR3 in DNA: TGCAGTGCTCATAATAGGCAGACGCAGCACCAGCATTTT.

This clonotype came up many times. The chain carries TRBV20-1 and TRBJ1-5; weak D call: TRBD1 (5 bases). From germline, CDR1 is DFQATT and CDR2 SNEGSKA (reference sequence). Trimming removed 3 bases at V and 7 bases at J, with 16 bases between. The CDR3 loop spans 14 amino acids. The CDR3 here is CSARGGRAGQPQHF. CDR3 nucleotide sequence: TGCAGTGCTAGGGGGGGGAGGGCCGGGCAGCCCCAGCATTTT.

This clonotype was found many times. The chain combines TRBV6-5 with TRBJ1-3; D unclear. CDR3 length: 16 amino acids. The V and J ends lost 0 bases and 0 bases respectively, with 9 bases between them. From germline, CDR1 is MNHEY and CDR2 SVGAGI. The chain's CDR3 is CASSYSVPASGNTIYF. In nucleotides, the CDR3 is TGTGCCAGCAGTTACTCGGTGCCAGCCTCTGGAAACACCATATATTTT.

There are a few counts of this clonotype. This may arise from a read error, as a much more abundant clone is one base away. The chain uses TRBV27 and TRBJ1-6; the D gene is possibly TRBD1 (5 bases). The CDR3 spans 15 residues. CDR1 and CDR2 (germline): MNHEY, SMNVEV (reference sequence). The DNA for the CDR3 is TGTGCCAGCAGTTTATTTGGGGGTGATTATTCACCCCTCAACTTT. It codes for CASSLFGGDYSPLNF.

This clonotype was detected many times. The CDR3 sequence: CATSASGMNTEAFF. CDR3 nucleotides: TGTGCCACCAGTGCTTCAGGCATGAACACTGAAGCTTTCTTT. The chain carries TRBV24-1 and TRBJ1-1, with D uncertain. CDR3 length: 14 amino acids. The germline gives CDR1 KGHDR, CDR2 SFDVKD. V lost 5 bases, J lost 0 bases, and 9 bases lay in between.

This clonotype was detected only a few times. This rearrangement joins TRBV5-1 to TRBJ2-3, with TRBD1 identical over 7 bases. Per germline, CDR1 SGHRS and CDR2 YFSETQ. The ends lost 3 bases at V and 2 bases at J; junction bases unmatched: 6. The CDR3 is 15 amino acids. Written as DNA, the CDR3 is TGCGCCAGCAGCTCGGACAGGAGGATCACAGATACGCAGTATTTT. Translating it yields CASSSDRRITDTQYF.

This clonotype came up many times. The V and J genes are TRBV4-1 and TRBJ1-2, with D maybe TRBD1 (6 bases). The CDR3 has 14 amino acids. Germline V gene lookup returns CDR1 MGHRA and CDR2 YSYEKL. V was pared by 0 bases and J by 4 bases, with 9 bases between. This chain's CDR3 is CASSQDQGPYGYTF. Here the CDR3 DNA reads TGCGCCAGCAGCCAAGACCAGGGGCCCTATGGCTACACCTTC.

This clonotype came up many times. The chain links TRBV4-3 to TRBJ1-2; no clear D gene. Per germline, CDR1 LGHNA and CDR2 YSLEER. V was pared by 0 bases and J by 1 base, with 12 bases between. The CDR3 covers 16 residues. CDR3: CASSQDGQAVNYGYTF. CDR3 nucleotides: TGCGCCAGCAGCCAAGATGGGCAGGCCGTTAACTATGGCTACACCTTC.

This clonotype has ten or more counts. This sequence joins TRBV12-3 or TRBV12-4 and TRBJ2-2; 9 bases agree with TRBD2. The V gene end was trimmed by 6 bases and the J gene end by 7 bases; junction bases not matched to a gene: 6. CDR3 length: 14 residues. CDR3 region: CASRVAGEHGELFF. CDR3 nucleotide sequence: TGTGCCAGCAGAGTAGCGGGAGAGCACGGGGAGCTGTTTTTT.

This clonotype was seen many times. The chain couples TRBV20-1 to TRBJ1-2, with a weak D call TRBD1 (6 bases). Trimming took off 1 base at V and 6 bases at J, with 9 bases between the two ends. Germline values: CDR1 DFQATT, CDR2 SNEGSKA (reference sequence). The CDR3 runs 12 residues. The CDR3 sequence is CSARGQVHGYTF. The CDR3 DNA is TGCAGTGCTAGAGGACAGGTCCATGGCTACACCTTC.

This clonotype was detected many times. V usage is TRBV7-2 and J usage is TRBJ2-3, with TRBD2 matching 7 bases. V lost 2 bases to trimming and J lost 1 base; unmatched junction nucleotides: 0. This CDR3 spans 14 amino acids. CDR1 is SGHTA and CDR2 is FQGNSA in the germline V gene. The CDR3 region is CASSLLAGTDTQYF. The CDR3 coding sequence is TGTGCCAGCAGCTTACTAGCGGGCACAGATACGCAGTATTTT.

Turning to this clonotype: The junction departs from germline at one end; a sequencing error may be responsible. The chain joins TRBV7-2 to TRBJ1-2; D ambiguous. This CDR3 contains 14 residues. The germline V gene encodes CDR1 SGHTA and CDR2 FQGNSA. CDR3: CVSSLGPDDYGYTF. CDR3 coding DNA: TGTGTCAGCAGCTTAGGTCCAGACGACTATGGCTACACCTTC.

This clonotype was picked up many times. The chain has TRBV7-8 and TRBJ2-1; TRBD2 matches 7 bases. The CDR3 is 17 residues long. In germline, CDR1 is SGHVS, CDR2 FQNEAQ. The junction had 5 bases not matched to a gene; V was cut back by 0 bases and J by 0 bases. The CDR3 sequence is CASSLAAGVSSYNEQFF. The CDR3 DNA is TGTGCCAGCAGCTTAGCCGCGGGAGTATCCTCCTACAATGAGCAGTTCTTC.

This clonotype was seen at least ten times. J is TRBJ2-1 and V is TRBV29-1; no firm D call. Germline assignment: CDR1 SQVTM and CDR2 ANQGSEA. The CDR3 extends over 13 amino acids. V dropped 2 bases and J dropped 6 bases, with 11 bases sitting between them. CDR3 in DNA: TGCAGCGTTGAAAGCCGGAGTAGCAATGAGCAGTTCTTC. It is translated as CSVESRSSNEQFF.

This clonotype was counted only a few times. The CDR3 loop reads CASSLEGIQQFF. CDR3 coding DNA: TGCGCCAGCAGCTTGGAGGGCATACAGCAGTTCTTC. The rearrangement uses TRBV5-1 and TRBJ2-1; D unresolved. Germline V gene lookup returns CDR1 SGHRS and CDR2 YFSETQ. CDR3 length: 12 residues. Trimming took 0 bases from V and 11 from J, leaving 9 bases between them.